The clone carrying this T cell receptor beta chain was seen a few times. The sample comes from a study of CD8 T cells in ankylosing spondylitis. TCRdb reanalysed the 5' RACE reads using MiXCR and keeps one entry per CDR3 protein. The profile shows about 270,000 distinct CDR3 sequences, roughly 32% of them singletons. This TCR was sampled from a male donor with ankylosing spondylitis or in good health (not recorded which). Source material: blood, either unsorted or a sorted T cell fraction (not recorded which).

The CDR3, as DNA: TGCAGTGCTAGAGATCCGGCGGCCTCCTACAATGAGCAGTTCTTC. Its protein product is CSARDPAASYNEQFF. The rearrangement joins TRBV20-1 to TRBJ2-1, with unresolved D. The CDR3 runs to 15 residues. The V and J ends lost 0 bases and 0 bases respectively, with 9 bases between them. Germline CDR1 reads DFQATT; CDR2 reads SNEGSKA (reference sequence).